A single sample is the source of the 14 T cell receptor beta chains below, sequenced in a study of CD8 T cells in Susac syndrome. Reverse transcription of roughly 0.5 to 1 ug RNA used random hexamers. TCRdb itself ran the immunoSEQ multiplex PCR reads through MiXCR, one entry per CDR3 protein. The table has 150,000 or so distinct CDR3 sequences, approximately 93% seen once. Sequenced sample: CD8+ T cells from PBMCs. The receptors stem from a human donor with multiple sclerosis.

The chain links TRBV13 to TRBJ2-3; 8 bases line up with TRBD2. CDR3 length: 17 amino acids. Trimming took 4 bases from V and 3 from J; bases not matched to a gene: 12. CDR1 and CDR2 from the germline V gene are PRHDT and FYEKMQ (reference sequence). CDR3 in amino acids: CASSSSGGSLGTDTQYF. CDR3 in DNA: TGTGCCAGCAGCTCGAGCGGGGGATCACTGGGGACAGATACGCAGTATTTT. Complete variable domain (other parts from reference TRBV13 and TRBJ2-3): AAGVIQSPRHLIKEKRETATLKCYPIPRHDTVYWYQQGPGQDPQFLISFYEKMQSDKGSIPDRFSAQQFSDYHSELNMSSLELGDSALYFCASSSSGGSLGTDTQYFGPGTRLTVL.

This chain connects TRBV6-5 to TRBJ1-5; D is unclear. The CDR3 is made up of 14 amino acids. Germline CDR1 and CDR2: MNHEY and SVGAGI. The V end was cut by 3 bases, the J end by 0 bases, with 6 bases between. For the CDR3, the DNA is TGTGCCAGCAGTTATTCGGTTAGCAATCAGCCCCAGCATTTT. It yields the protein CASSYSVSNQPQHF.

This rearrangement joins TRBV12-3 or TRBV12-4 to TRBJ2-5, with D tentatively TRBD2 (5 bases). With 4 bases removed from V and 2 bases from J, the gap between germline ends came to 17 bases. The CDR3 covers 16 residues. The CDR3 sequence is CASSSVAAGVQETQYF. CDR3 DNA sequence: TGTGCCAGCAGTTCCGTGGCGGCGGGCGTACAAGAGACCCAGTACTTC.

The chain joins TRBV14 to TRBJ2-3, with a tentative D call TRBD2 (6 bases). Germline V gene sequence: CDR1 SGHDN, CDR2 FVKESK. CDR3 size: 14 residues. Trimming pared 4 bases from V and 5 bases from J, leaving 13 bases between. The CDR3 coding sequence is TGTGCCAGCAGCCCGCGGGGCCCGAGAGATACGCAGTATTTT. Its protein product is CASSPRGPRDTQYF.

The rearrangement links TRBV29-1 to TRBJ1-4, with D maybe TRBD1 (5 bases). The ends were cut back, 6 bases at V and 10 bases at J, with 24 bases in the middle. CDR3 length: 15 residues. Germline CDR1 and CDR2: SQVTM and ANQGSEA. CDR3 sequence (DNA): TGCAGCGTCAGCTGGGCCGACAGCCCAATTGGAAAACTGTTTTTT. Amino acid sequence: CSVSWADSPIGKLFF.

This chain uses TRBV2 with TRBJ2-7; 9 bases are shared with TRBD1. The ends lost 10 bases at V and 3 bases at J; junction bases unmatched: 13. CDR1 SNHLY and CDR2 FYNNEI come from the germline V gene. CDR3 length equals 15 residues. The CDR3: CAILPGQGIFYEQYF. The CDR3 DNA reads as TGTGCCATCCTCCCGGGACAGGGTATATTCTACGAGCAGTACTTC. Full variable domain (outside the CDR3, taken from reference TRBV2 and TRBJ2-7): EPEVTQTPSHQVTQMGQEVILRCVPISNHLYFYWYRQILGQKVEFLVSFYNNEISEKSEIFDDQFSVERPDGSNFTLKIRSTKLEDSAMYFCAILPGQGIFYEQYFGPGTRLTVT.

The chain combines TRBV7-8 with TRBJ1-1; 8 nucleotides agree with TRBD1. Germline lookup yields CDR1 SGHVS and CDR2 FQNEAQ. The CDR3 covers 13 residues. J was trimmed by 8 bases and V by 6 bases; bases with no gene match: 8. The CDR3 region is CASRLDREIEAFF. CDR3 DNA: TGTGCCAGCAGATTGGACAGGGAAATCGAAGCTTTCTTT.

The chain combines TRBV27 with TRBJ2-7; 8 bases are shared with TRBD1. The CDR3 spans 14 residues. Germline lookup yields CDR1 MNHEY and CDR2 SMNVEV (reference sequence). V trimming: 6 bases; J trimming: 7 bases; junction bases outside the gene matches: 11. The CDR3 loop reads CASSQTGGKREQYF. The CDR3, as DNA: TGTGCCAGCAGCCAAACAGGGGGGAAGAGGGAGCAGTACTTC.

The chain joins TRBV15 to TRBJ1-2; D call uncertain. The germline V and J ends were trimmed by 5 bases and 0 bases, with 10 bases remaining between them. Germline V gene data show CDR1 as LNHNV and CDR2 as YYDKDF (reference sequence). This CDR3 region has 14 residues. CDR3 region: CATSHRETNYGYTF. CDR3 coding DNA: TGTGCCACCAGCCACCGGGAGACTAACTATGGCTACACCTTC. Looking up the rest from reference TRBV15 and TRBJ1-2 gives the full variable domain: DAMVIQNPRYQVTQFGKPVTLSCSQTLNHNVMYWYQQKSSQAPKLLFHYYDKDFNNEADTPDNFQSRRPNTSFCFLDIRSPGLGDTAMYLCATSHRETNYGYTFGSGTRLTVV.

The rearrangement joins TRBV20-1 to TRBJ2-7; tentatively, D is TRBD1 or TRBD2 (5 bases each). V was clipped by 5 bases and J by 2 bases, with 19 bases between them. Germline CDR1 is DFQATT and CDR2 is SNEGSKA (reference sequence). The CDR3 length is 15 residues. In DNA form, the CDR3 reads TGCAGTGCTTACTTCCGGGACGCGCGGACCTACGAGCAGTACTTC. It yields the protein CSAYFRDARTYEQYF.

Only one count was recorded for this clonotype. CDR3: CASSPQTTYYTGELFF. The CDR3 DNA reads as TGTGCCAGCTCACCACAAACGACATATTACACCGGGGAGCTGTTTTTT. This chain connects TRBV18 to TRBJ2-2; D is uncertain. Germline V CDR1 and CDR2: KGHSH, LQKENI. V shed 1 base and J shed 3 bases, with 12 bases lying between them. CDR3 size: 16 residues.

The chain couples TRBV20-1 to TRBJ2-1; D gene unclear. V gave up 4 bases and J gave up 4 bases, with 8 bases separating them. CDR1 is DFQATT, CDR2 SNEGSKA, per germline (reference sequence). This CDR3 comprises 12 residues. CDR3 amino acids: CSAIPRYNEQFF. CDR3 sequence (DNA): TGCAGTGCTATCCCTCGGTACAATGAGCAGTTCTTC.

V is TRBV9 and J is TRBJ1-2; D is undetermined. Germline V gene sequence: CDR1 SGDLS, CDR2 YYNGEE. This CDR3 region has 13 residues. Trimming cost V 3 bases and J 3 bases, with 9 bases left between them. The CDR3 region is CASSAGRDYGYTF. CDR3 DNA: TGTGCCAGCAGCGCGGGGAGGGACTATGGCTACACCTTC.

J is TRBJ1-2 and V is TRBV6-1, with unresolved D. This CDR3 has 10 amino acids. The V gene's germline CDR1 is MNHNS and CDR2 SASEGT. V shed 3 bases and J shed 8 bases, with 4 bases lying between them. CDR3 loop: CASSEAGYTF. The CDR3 DNA sequence: TGTGCCAGCAGTGAGGCCGGCTACACCTTC.